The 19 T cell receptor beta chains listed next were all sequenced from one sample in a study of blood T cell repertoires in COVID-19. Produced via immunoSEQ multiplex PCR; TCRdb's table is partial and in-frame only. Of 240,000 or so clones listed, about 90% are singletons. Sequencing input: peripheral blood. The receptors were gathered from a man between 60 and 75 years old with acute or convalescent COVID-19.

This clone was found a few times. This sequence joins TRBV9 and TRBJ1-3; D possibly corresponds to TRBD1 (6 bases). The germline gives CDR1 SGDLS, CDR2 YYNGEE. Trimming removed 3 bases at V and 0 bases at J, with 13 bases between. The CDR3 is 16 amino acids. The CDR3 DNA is TGTGCCAGCAGCGAAACAGGGTTACCCTCTGGAAACACCATATATTTT. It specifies CASSETGLPSGNTIYF.

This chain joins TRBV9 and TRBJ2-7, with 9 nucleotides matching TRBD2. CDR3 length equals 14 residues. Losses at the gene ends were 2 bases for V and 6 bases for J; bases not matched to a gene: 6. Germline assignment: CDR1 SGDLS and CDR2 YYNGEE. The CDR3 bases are TGTGCCAGCAGCGTCCTAGCGGGGCCCGGCGAGCAGTACTTC. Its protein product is CASSVLAGPGEQYF.

The DNA for the CDR3 is TGTGCTAGTGGTTCATACTGGGACAGGGGGGATCTGGGCCAAGAGACCCAGTACTTC. Translating it yields CASGSYWDRGDLGQETQYF. The chain links TRBV12-5 to TRBJ2-5; TRBD1 aligns across 11 bases. The CDR3 contains 19 residues. Germline V CDR1 and CDR2: LGHNT, FRNRAP. V trimming: 4 bases; J trimming: 1 base; junction bases outside the gene matches: 14.

CDR3 loop: CASSYSAPGSRIDEQFF. The CDR3 bases are TGTGCCAGCAGTTATAGTGCCCCCGGGAGTCGAATCGATGAGCAGTTCTTC. The chain couples TRBV6-2 or TRBV6-3 to TRBJ2-1, with D maybe TRBD2 (6 bases). Germline CDR1 is MNHEY and CDR2 is SVGEGT. Trimming pared 3 bases from V and 8 bases from J, leaving 23 bases between. The CDR3 sequence is 17 residues long.

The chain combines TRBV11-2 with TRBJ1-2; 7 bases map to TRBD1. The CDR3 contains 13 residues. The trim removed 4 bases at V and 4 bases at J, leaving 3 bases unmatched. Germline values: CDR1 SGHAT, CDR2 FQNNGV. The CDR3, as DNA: TGTGCCAGCAGCTCGGGACAGTCCTATGGCTACACCTTC. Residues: CASSSGQSYGYTF.

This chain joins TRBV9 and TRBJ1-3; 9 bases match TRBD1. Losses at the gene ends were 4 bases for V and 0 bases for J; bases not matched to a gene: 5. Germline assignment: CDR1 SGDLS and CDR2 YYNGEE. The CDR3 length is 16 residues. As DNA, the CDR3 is TGTGCCAGCAGCCTACAGGGGGCGGACTCTGGAAACACCATATATTTT. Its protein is CASSLQGADSGNTIYF.

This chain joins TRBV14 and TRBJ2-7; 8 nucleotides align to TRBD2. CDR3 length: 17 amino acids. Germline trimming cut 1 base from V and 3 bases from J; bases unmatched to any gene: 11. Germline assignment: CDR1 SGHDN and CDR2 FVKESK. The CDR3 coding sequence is TGTGCCAGCAGCCAAGCCCTGCTGGGTAGCGGGATCTACGAGCAGTACTTC. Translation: CASSQALLGSGIYEQYF.

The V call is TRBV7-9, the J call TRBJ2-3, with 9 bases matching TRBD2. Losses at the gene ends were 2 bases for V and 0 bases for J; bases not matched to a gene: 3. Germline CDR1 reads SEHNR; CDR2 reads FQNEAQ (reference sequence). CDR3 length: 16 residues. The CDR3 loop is CASSLRLAASTDTQYF. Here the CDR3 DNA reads TGTGCCAGCAGCTTAAGACTAGCGGCTAGCACAGATACGCAGTATTTT.

CDR3 region: CASSFPGQGAFDEQFF. The CDR3 region has the DNA TGTGCCAGCAGCTTTCCGGGACAGGGGGCTTTCGATGAGCAGTTCTTC. The J gene is TRBJ2-1, the V gene TRBV5-4, with 12 bases fitting TRBD1. Germline assignment: CDR1 SGHNT and CDR2 YYREEE (reference sequence). After removal of 2 bases from V and 8 bases from J, the junction contained 8 bases not matched to a gene. This CDR3 region has 16 residues.

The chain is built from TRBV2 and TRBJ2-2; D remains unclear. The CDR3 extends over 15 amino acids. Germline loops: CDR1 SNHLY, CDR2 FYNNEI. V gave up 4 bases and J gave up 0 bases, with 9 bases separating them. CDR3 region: CASSVELANTGELFF. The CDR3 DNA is TGTGCCAGCAGTGTGGAGTTAGCGAACACCGGGGAGCTGTTTTTT.

CDR3 nucleotides: TGTGCCAGCAGCCAAAGAGGGCGGTCTAGCGGGATCTCAGATACGCAGTATTTT. Encoded protein: CASSQRGRSSGISDTQYF. This chain links TRBV4-2 with TRBJ2-3, with 9 bases identical to TRBD2. CDR1 is LGHNA, CDR2 YNFKEQ, per germline. This CDR3 is 18 amino acids long. The J segment lost 4 bases and the V segment lost 2 bases, leaving 13 bases of the junction unmatched.

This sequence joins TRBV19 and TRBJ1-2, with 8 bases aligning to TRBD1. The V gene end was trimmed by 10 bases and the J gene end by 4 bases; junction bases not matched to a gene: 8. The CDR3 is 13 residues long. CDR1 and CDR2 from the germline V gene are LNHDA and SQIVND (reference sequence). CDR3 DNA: TGTGCCACGGCCCGGACAGGGAGCTATGGCTACACCTTC. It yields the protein CATARTGSYGYTF.

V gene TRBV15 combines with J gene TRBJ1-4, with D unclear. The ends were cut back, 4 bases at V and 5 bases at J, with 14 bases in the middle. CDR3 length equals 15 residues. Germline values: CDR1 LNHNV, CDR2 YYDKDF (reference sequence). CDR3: CATSKARKTNEKLFF. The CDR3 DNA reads TGTGCCACCAGCAAGGCCAGGAAGACGAATGAAAAACTGTTTTTT.

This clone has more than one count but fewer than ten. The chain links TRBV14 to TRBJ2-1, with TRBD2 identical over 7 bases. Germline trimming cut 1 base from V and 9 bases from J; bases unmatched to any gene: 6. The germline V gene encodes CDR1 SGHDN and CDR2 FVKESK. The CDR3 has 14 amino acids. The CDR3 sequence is CASSQVTSATEQFF. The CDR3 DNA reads TGTGCCAGCAGCCAAGTAACTAGCGCCACTGAGCAGTTCTTC. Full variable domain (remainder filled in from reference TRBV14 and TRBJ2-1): EAGVTQFPSHSVIEKGQTVTLRCDPISGHDNLYWYRRVMGKEIKFLLHFVKESKQDESGMPNNRFLAERTGGTYSTLKVQPAELEDSGVYFCASSQVTSATEQFFGPGTRLTVL.

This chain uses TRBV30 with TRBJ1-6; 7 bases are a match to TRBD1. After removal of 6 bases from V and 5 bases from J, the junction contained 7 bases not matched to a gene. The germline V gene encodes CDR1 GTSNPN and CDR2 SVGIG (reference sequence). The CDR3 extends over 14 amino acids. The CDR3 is CACQQGSNNSPLHF. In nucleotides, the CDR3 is TGTGCCTGTCAACAGGGGTCCAATAATTCACCCCTCCACTTT.

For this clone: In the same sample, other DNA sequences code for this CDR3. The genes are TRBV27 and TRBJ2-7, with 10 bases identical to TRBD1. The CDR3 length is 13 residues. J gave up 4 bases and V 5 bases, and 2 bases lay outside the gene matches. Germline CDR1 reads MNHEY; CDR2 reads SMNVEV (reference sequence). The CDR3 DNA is TGTGCCAGCAGTCCGGGACAGGGGTACGAGCAGTACTTC. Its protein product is CASSPGQGYEQYF.

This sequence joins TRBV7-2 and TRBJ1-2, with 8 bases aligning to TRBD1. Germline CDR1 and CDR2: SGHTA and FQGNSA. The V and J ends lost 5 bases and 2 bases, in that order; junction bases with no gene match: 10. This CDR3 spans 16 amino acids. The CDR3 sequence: CASSHPGTGENYGYTF. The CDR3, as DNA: TGTGCCAGCAGCCACCCCGGGACAGGCGAAAACTATGGCTACACCTTC.

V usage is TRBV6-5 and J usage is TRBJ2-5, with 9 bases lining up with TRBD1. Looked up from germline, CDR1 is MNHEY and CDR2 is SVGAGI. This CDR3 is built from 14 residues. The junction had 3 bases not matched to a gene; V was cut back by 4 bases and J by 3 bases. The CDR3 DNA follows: TGTGCCAGCAGTTTGGGGACAGGGAAAGAGACCCAGTACTTC. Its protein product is CASSLGTGKETQYF.

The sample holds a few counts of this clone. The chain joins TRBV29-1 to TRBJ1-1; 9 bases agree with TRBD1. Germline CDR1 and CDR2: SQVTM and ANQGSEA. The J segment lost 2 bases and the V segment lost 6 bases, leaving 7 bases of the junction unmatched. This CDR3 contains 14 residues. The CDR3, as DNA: TGCAGCGTGCAACAGGGGGCCGGAAACACTGAAGCTTTCTTT. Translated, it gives CSVQQGAGNTEAFF.